The next 22 T cell receptor beta chains were all read from a single sample in a study of shared clonotypes between healthy human individuals. Profiled with immunoSEQ multiplex PCR; TCRdb holds only in-frame clones, not every one. The sample lists 2 million or so clones; roughly 94% were seen once. The sample taken for sequencing was naive CD4+ T cells sorted from blood. Documented subset: CD45RA+ positively selected. These TCRs come from a man aged 18 to 29 in good health.

The gene calls are TRBV5-6 and TRBJ1-2, with 7 bases lining up with TRBD1. CDR1 SGHDT and CDR2 YYEEEE come from the germline V gene. This CDR3 spans 13 amino acids. J lost 4 bases, V lost 5 bases, and 5 bases had no gene match. CDR3 loop: CASRRTGSYGYTF. CDR3 bases: TGTGCCAGCAGGCGGACAGGAAGCTATGGCTACACCTTC.

The rearrangement links TRBV19 to TRBJ1-1; the D is unclear. Per germline, CDR1 LNHDA and CDR2 SQIVND (reference sequence). V gave up 11 bases and J gave up 1 base, with 11 bases separating them. The CDR3 runs to 12 residues. This CDR3 reads CAAYAGNTEAFF. Written as DNA, the CDR3 is TGTGCCGCTTACGCAGGGAACACTGAAGCTTTCTTT.

The chain uses TRBV10-1 and TRBJ2-5, with 9 bases lining up with TRBD1. Trimming took 5 bases from V and 0 from J; bases not matched to a gene: 4. CDR3 length equals 15 residues. The germline V gene has CDR1 WNHNN and CDR2 SYGVQD (reference sequence). The CDR3 nucleotides read TGCGCCAGCAGTCCCGGACAGGGGTACCAAGAGACCCAGTACTTC. It encodes CASSPGQGYQETQYF.

The rearrangement links TRBV7-2 to TRBJ1-2; 10 nucleotides align to TRBD1. CDR1 and CDR2 from the germline V gene are SGHTA and FQGNSA. The CDR3 sequence is 15 residues long. The V gene end was trimmed by 5 bases and the J gene end by 4 bases; junction bases not matched to a gene: 7. The CDR3 DNA sequence: TGTGCCAGCAGCGGCGGACAGGGGGTAATCTATGGCTACACCTTC. This encodes CASSGGQGVIYGYTF. Full variable domain (outside the CDR3, taken from reference TRBV7-2 and TRBJ1-2): GAGVSQSPSNKVTEKGKDVELRCDPISGHTALYWYRQSLGQGLEFLIYFQGNSAPDKSGLPSDRFSAERTGGSVSTLTIQRTQQEDSAVYLCASSGGQGVIYGYTFGSGTRLTVV.

The chain recombines TRBV11-2 with TRBJ2-1; 11 nucleotides match TRBD2. This CDR3 has 16 amino acids. Germline loops: CDR1 SGHAT, CDR2 FQNNGV. V gave up 5 bases and J gave up 0 bases; unmatched junction bases: 3. CDR3 sequence: CASSPTSGSSYNEQFF. The CDR3 coding sequence is TGTGCCAGCAGCCCTACTAGCGGGAGCTCCTACAATGAGCAGTTCTTC.

This chain connects TRBV28 to TRBJ1-1, with a tentative D call TRBD1 (6 bases). V lost 1 base and J 3 bases, leaving 9 bases between the germline ends. The CDR3 consists of 14 residues. Germline CDR1 MDHEN, CDR2 SYDVKM. CDR3 loop: CASSLLTGYTEAFF. The DNA of the CDR3 is TGTGCCAGCAGTTTATTAACAGGGTACACTGAAGCTTTCTTT.

This rearrangement joins TRBV5-1 to TRBJ2-2; TRBD1 matches 8 bases. The CDR3 is 16 residues long. Per the germline V gene, CDR1 is SGHRS and CDR2 is YFSETQ. After removal of 0 bases from V and 3 bases from J, the junction contained 4 bases not matched to a gene. Here the CDR3 reads CASSLDGTGYTGELFF. CDR3 nucleotides: TGCGCCAGCAGCTTGGACGGGACAGGTTACACCGGGGAGCTGTTTTTT. Together with reference TRBV5-1 and TRBJ2-2, the CDR3 gives the full variable domain: KAGVTQTPRYLIKTRGQQVTLSCSPISGHRSVSWYQQTPGQGLQFLFEYFSETQRNKGNFPGRFSGRQFSNSRSEMNVSTLELGDSALYLCASSLDGTGYTGELFFGEGSRLTVL.

The J gene is TRBJ1-5, the V gene TRBV15; D call uncertain. Trimming took 1 base from V and 11 from J, leaving 9 bases between them. Germline-derived CDR1 and CDR2 are LNHNV and YYDKDF (reference sequence). This CDR3 contains 12 residues. The CDR3 is CATSRALGAQHF. The CDR3 region has the DNA TGTGCCACCAGCAGAGCCCTAGGAGCCCAGCATTTT.

The J gene is TRBJ1-5, the V gene TRBV10-3; D is undetermined. The CDR3 has 15 amino acids. Germline V gives CDR1 ENHRY, CDR2 SYGVKD. Trimming left V 0 bases short and J 6 bases short, with 12 bases between. CDR3 bases: TGTGCCATCAGTGAGTCGCCGGGGTCTGGTCAGCCCCAGCATTTT. Translating gives CAISESPGSGQPQHF.

As for this clone: One end of the junction varies from germline; a read error may be responsible. This chain connects TRBV7-2 to TRBJ2-5, with 7 bases fitting TRBD2. The length of the CDR3 is 11 residues. The germline V gene has CDR1 SGHTA and CDR2 FQGNSA. The CDR3 protein is CASSLPGLPDF. The CDR3 region has the DNA TGTGCCAGCAGCTTACCGGGACTACCGGACTTC. The variable domain in full, with the rest retrieved from reference TRBV7-2 and TRBJ2-5, is GAGVSQSPSNKVTEKGKDVELRCDPISGHTALYWYRQSLGQGLEFLIYFQGNSAPDKSGLPSDRFSAERTGGSVSTLTIQRTQQEDSAVYLCASSLPGLPDFGPGTRLLVL.

The V call is TRBV5-8, the J call TRBJ1-5; D not certain. Trimming left V 4 bases short and J 4 bases short, with 3 bases between. The CDR3 is made up of 11 amino acids. Looked up from germline, CDR1 is SGHTS and CDR2 is YDEGEE. CDR3 nucleotides: TGTGCCAGCAGCCATAATCAGCCCCAGCATTTT. Translated: CASSHNQPQHF.

V gene TRBV19 combines with J gene TRBJ1-1, with D maybe TRBD1 (5 bases). Trimming took 3 bases from V and 5 from J, leaving 10 bases between them. Germline assignment: CDR1 LNHDA and CDR2 SQIVND (reference sequence). The CDR3 spans 13 residues. The CDR3: CASSILGRTEAFF. The CDR3 nucleotides read TGTGCCAGTAGTATTTTGGGGCGGACTGAAGCTTTCTTT.

The rearrangement links TRBV19 to TRBJ1-1; unclear D gene. Germline V gene lookup returns CDR1 LNHDA and CDR2 SQIVND (reference sequence). CDR3 length equals 15 residues. With 0 bases removed from V and 1 base from J, the gap between germline ends came to 9 bases. CDR3 loop: CASSIEDQRNTEAFF. The CDR3 DNA sequence: TGTGCCAGTAGTATAGAAGACCAGAGGAACACTGAAGCTTTCTTT.

V usage is TRBV5-4 and J usage is TRBJ2-2; 7 positions agree with TRBD1. From germline, CDR1 is SGHNT and CDR2 YYREEE (reference sequence). V trimming: 5 bases; J trimming: 7 bases; junction bases outside the gene matches: 8. The CDR3 sequence is 14 residues long. For the CDR3, the DNA is TGTGCCAGCAGTTTTAACAGGGGAGTCGGGGAGCTGTTTTTT. Translated: CASSFNRGVGELFF.

V is TRBV28 and J is TRBJ1-2; no clear D gene. The germline V gene encodes CDR1 MDHEN and CDR2 SYDVKM. With 3 bases removed from V and 7 bases from J, the gap between germline ends came to 9 bases. The CDR3 has 12 amino acids. The CDR3 DNA sequence: TGTGCCAGCAGTTTCAAGGGTCTTGGCTACACCTTC. This encodes CASSFKGLGYTF.

This clone was seen just once. The chain joins TRBV28 to TRBJ2-7; TRBD1 is a possible D gene (7 bases). This CDR3 spans 15 amino acids. The V gene's germline CDR1 is MDHEN and CDR2 SYDVKM. V gave up 5 bases and J gave up 2 bases, with 16 bases separating them. CDR3 residues: CASSIPGGKAYEQYF. CDR3 DNA: TGTGCCAGCAGTATCCCAGGGGGGAAGGCCTACGAGCAGTACTTC.

The J gene is TRBJ1-1, the V gene TRBV6-6, with a possible D match to TRBD1 (5 bases). This CDR3 has 15 residues. Trimming cost V 2 bases and J 0 bases, with 10 bases left between them. CDR1 and CDR2 from the germline V gene are MNHNY and SVGAGI (reference sequence). CDR3 protein: CASSYLGGMNTEAFF. The CDR3 region has the DNA TGTGCCAGCAGTTACCTCGGGGGTATGAACACTGAAGCTTTCTTT.

The J gene is TRBJ2-7, the V gene TRBV11-3; TRBD2 agrees at 7 bases. CDR1 and CDR2 (germline): SGHNT, YENEEA. V trimming: 5 bases; J trimming: 4 bases; junction bases outside the gene matches: 5. This CDR3 region has 13 residues. CDR3 residues: CASSREEKYEQYF. CDR3 sequence (DNA): TGTGCCAGCAGCCGGGAGGAGAAATACGAGCAGTACTTC. The whole variable domain, filled in from reference TRBV11-3 and TRBJ2-7, reads EAGVVQSPRYKIIEKKQPVAFWCNPISGHNTLYWYLQNLGQGPELLIRYENEEAVDDSQLPKDRFSAERLKGVDSTLKIQPAELGDSAVYLCASSREEKYEQYFGPGTRLTVT.

Comments on this clone: A much larger clone lies one base from this, so it may be a read error. This chain joins TRBV7-9 and TRBJ1-2; no reliable D call. CDR1 SEHNR and CDR2 FQNEAQ come from the germline V gene (reference sequence). Trimming shortened V by 7 bases and J by 4 bases, and 13 bases separated the two germline ends. CDR3 length equals 13 residues. The CDR3 is CASNLARVYGYTF. CDR3 nucleotides: TGTGCCAGCAACTTGGCCCGAGTCTATGGCTACACCTTC.

With respect to this clone: This sample includes further DNA sequences coding for the same CDR3. The chain is built from TRBV5-6 and TRBJ2-3, with 9 bases aligning to TRBD1. Germline loops: CDR1 SGHDT, CDR2 YYEEEE. V was pared by 3 bases and J by 1 base, with 3 bases of the junction left unmatched. This CDR3 region has 15 residues. The CDR3 DNA reads as TGTGCCAGCAGCTCAGGACAGGGGCGCACAGATACGCAGTATTTT. It encodes CASSSGQGRTDTQYF. The full variable domain, in which reference TRBV5-6 and TRBJ2-3 provide the parts outside the CDR3, is DAGVTQSPTHLIKTRGQQVTLRCSPKSGHDTVSWYQQALGQGPQFIFQYYEEEERQRGNFPDRFSGHQFPNYSSELNVNALLLGDSALYLCASSSGQGRTDTQYFGPGTRLTVL.

The gene calls are TRBV9 and TRBJ2-3; D might be TRBD2 (5 bases). The CDR3 totals 16 residues. The V and J ends lost 0 bases and 0 bases respectively, with 11 bases between them. Germline CDR1 is SGDLS and CDR2 is YYNGEE. The CDR3 DNA sequence: TGTGCCAGCAGCGTAGGAGAGGGAGAAAGCACAGATACGCAGTATTTT. Its translation is CASSVGEGESTDTQYF. The full variable domain, with the rest looked up from reference TRBV9 and TRBJ2-3, is DSGVTQTPKHLITATGQRVTLRCSPRSGDLSVYWYQQSLDQGLQFLIQYYNGEERAKGNILERFSAQQFPDLHSELNLSSLELGDSALYFCASSVGEGESTDTQYFGPGTRLTVL.

The V gene is TRBV6-6, the J gene TRBJ1-5; possibly TRBD1 for D (5 bases). The V and J ends lost 6 bases and 0 bases respectively, with 12 bases between them. This CDR3 region has 15 residues. CDR1 and CDR2 (germline): MNHNY, SVGAGI (reference sequence). The CDR3 DNA reads TGTGCCAGCAGCCCGACAGAAAATAGCAATCAGCCCCAGCATTTT. Translating gives CASSPTENSNQPQHF.